The clone carrying this TCR beta chain was seen a handful of times. Its antigen is unidentified. TCRdb's table, derived via immunoSEQ multiplex PCR, lists solely in-frame clones and lacks some. Of around 98,000 clones listed, more than 85% are singletons. The CDR3 runs 16 residues. V lost 4 bases, J lost 5 bases, and 21 bases lay in between. Germline V CDR1 and CDR2: SGHVS, FQNEAQ. The roughly 120-subject validation cohort, separate from the roughly 700-subject first cohort, included the donors. This entry belongs to a study of cytomegalovirus exposure and HLA in healthy donors. Study-wide points: Reported performance of the classifier showed diagnosis of cytomegalovirus status with high specificity and sensitivity. Among the CMV-associated chains, three were confirmed in vitro as specific for CMV antigens. Some TCR beta chains (around 180 of them) were listed as cytomegalovirus-associated.

V gene TRBV7-8 combines with J gene TRBJ2-7; a possible D gene is TRBD1 (6 bases). Specimen: PBMCs. The TCR originated in a man between 18 and 29 years old in good health and CMV-seropositive. The CDR3 DNA is TGTGCCAGCAGCTCCCCAGACAGGAAGATTCTCCACGAGCAGTACTTC. This gives the protein CASSSPDRKILHEQYF.